The 11 T cell receptor beta chains given below trace back to one sample, sequenced in a study of control samples from healthy donors and cancer patients. The data were produced by immunoSEQ multiplex PCR, yet TCRdb's version contains in-frame clones alone and is incomplete. The table shows fewer than 90,000 clones, with 80% to 90% occurring only once. Sequencing was carried out using blood. These TCRs come from a man over 45 in good health.

The V gene is TRBV13, the J gene TRBJ2-3, with a possible D match to TRBD2 (6 bases). The CDR3 is 11 residues long. CDR1 and CDR2 (germline): PRHDT, FYEKMQ (reference sequence). The V end lost 5 bases, the J end lost 8 bases, and 8 bases lay between the germline ends. CDR3 protein: CASSPGGTQYF. The CDR3 DNA reads TGTGCCAGCAGCCCCGGGGGTACGCAGTATTTT.

The V gene is TRBV11-3, the J gene TRBJ2-1; no clear D. The CDR3 has 12 residues. Looked up from germline, CDR1 is SGHNT and CDR2 is YENEEA. Trimming took 0 bases from V and 10 from J, leaving 7 bases between them. CDR3 protein: CASSLDRTEQFF. CDR3 DNA sequence: TGTGCCAGCAGCTTAGATCGGACCGAGCAGTTCTTC.

The V gene is TRBV20-1, the J gene TRBJ1-1; the D gene is possibly TRBD1 (5 bases). V was cut by 6 bases and J by 2 bases, with 7 bases left in between. The CDR3 has 11 amino acids. Germline-derived CDR1 and CDR2 are DFQATT and SNEGSKA (reference sequence). The DNA of the CDR3 is TGCAGTGCCCAGGGTAACACTGAAGCTTTCTTT. Translating gives CSAQGNTEAFF.

V gene TRBV5-4 combines with J gene TRBJ1-6, with D tentatively TRBD1 (5 bases). Looked up from germline, CDR1 is SGHNT and CDR2 is YYREEE (reference sequence). The CDR3 has 13 amino acids. V was pared by 0 bases and J by 7 bases, with 5 bases between. The CDR3 sequence is CASSLGQNSPLHF. CDR3 DNA sequence: TGTGCCAGCAGCTTGGGACAGAATTCACCCCTCCACTTT.

The chain has TRBV15 and TRBJ1-1; D ambiguous. Trimming took off 0 bases at V and 8 bases at J, with 16 bases between the two ends. CDR3 size: 15 residues. CDR1 LNHNV and CDR2 YYDKDF come from the germline V gene (reference sequence). The chain's CDR3 is CATSRDQGRAVEAFF. The CDR3 nucleotides are TGTGCCACCAGCAGAGATCAAGGAAGGGCAGTCGAAGCTTTCTTT.

The V call is TRBV2, the J call TRBJ2-1, with no clear D. Germline V gives CDR1 SNHLY, CDR2 FYNNEI. This CDR3 region has 14 residues. Trimming removed 6 bases at V and 3 bases at J, with 12 bases between. Written as DNA, the CDR3 is TGTGCCAGCAGGGGTGGGGTAAGCTACAATGAGCAGTTCTTC. This translates into CASRGGVSYNEQFF.

The DNA for the CDR3 is TGTGCCAGCAGCTGGGCTTTTGGTAGCTCCTACGAGCAGTACTTC. Protein product: CASSWAFGSSYEQYF. V usage is TRBV11-2 and J usage is TRBJ2-7; D gene unclear. Trimming pared 4 bases from V and 0 bases from J, leaving 13 bases between. Germline CDR1 SGHAT, CDR2 FQNNGV. The CDR3 is 15 amino acids.

The chain couples TRBV5-8 to TRBJ1-4, with 8 positions matching TRBD1. The length of the CDR3 is 15 residues. J gave up 2 bases and V 4 bases, and 4 bases lay outside the gene matches. Germline CDR1 is SGHTS and CDR2 is YDEGEE. In nucleotides, the CDR3 is TGTGCCAGCAGCCCTGGACAGGGTACTAATGAAAAACTGTTTTTT. Amino acids: CASSPGQGTNEKLFF.

This rearrangement joins TRBV5-1 to TRBJ1-4; no clear D gene. There are 14 residues in the CDR3. V lost 1 base and J 6 bases, leaving 10 bases between the germline ends. Germline loops: CDR1 SGHRS, CDR2 YFSETQ. The CDR3, as DNA: TGCGCCAGCAGCTTGCTCGGAACGGATGAAAAACTGTTTTTT. Residues: CASSLLGTDEKLFF.

The rearrangement uses TRBV7-9 and TRBJ2-3; 7 bases align to TRBD2. The V and J ends lost 3 bases and 0 bases, in that order; junction bases with no gene match: 0. CDR1 is SEHNR and CDR2 is FQNEAQ in the germline V gene (reference sequence). CDR3 length: 14 residues. CDR3 nucleotides: TGTGCCAGCAGCTTTAGCGGGAGCACAGATACGCAGTATTTT. Protein product: CASSFSGSTDTQYF.

This sequence joins TRBV6-2 or TRBV6-3 and TRBJ1-5, with 7 nucleotides matching TRBD1. Germline V gene lookup returns CDR1 MNHEY and CDR2 SVGEGT. V trimming: 5 bases; J trimming: 7 bases; junction bases outside the gene matches: 5. The CDR3 covers 13 residues. For the CDR3, the DNA is TGTGCCAGCAGTGACAGGGTCGGGCAGCCCCAGCATTTT. It yields the protein CASSDRVGQPQHF.